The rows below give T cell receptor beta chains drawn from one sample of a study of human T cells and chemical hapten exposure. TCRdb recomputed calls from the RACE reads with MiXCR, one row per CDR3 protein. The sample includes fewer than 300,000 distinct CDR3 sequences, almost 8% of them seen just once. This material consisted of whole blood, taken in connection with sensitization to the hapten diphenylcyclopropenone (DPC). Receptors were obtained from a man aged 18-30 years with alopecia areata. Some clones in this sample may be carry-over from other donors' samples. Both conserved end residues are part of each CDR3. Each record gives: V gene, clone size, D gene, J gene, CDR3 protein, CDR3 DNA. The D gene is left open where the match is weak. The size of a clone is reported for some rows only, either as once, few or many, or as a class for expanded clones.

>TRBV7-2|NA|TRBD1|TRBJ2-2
CASSSTAGGMTGELFF
TGTGCCAGCAGCTCGACGGCAGGGGGCATGACCGGGGAGCTGTTTTTT
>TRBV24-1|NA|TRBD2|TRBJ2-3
CAANSGGADVTQYF
TGTGCCGCCAACAGCGGGGGGGCCGACGTTACGCAGTATTTT
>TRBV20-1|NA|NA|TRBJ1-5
CSARQRGNQPQHF
TGCAGTGCTAGACAGAGGGGGAATCAGCCCCAGCATTTT
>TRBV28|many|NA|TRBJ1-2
CASRTNFGGYTF
TGTGCCAGCAGGACAAATTTCGGCGGCTACACCTTC
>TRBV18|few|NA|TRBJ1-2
CASSPGGTTAYYGYTF
TGTGCCAGCTCACCTGGGGGGACAACGGCCTACTATGGCTACACCTTC
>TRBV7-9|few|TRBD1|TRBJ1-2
CASSPQQGKEAGYGYTF
TGTGCCAGCAGCCCCCAACAGGGGAAGGAGGCAGGCTATGGCTACACCTTC
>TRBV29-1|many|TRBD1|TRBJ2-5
CSVYRQGTAQETQYF
TGCAGCGTCTATAGACAGGGAACCGCCCAAGAGACCCAGTACTTC
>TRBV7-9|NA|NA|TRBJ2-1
CASSPPGRSSVGEQFF
TGTGCCAGCAGCCCCCCGGGCAGGAGCTCGGTCGGTGAGCAGTTCTTC
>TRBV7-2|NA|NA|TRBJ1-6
CASSLRTARSYNSPLHF
TGTGCCAGCAGCTTAAGGACAGCGCGCTCCTATAATTCACCCCTCCACTTT
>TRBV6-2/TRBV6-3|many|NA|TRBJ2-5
CASSRTQETQYF
TGTGCCAGCAGCAGAACCCAAGAGACCCAGTACTTC
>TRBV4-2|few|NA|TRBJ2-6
CASSQVQGSSGANVLTF
TGTGCCAGCAGCCAAGTACAGGGAAGCTCCGGGGCCAACGTCCTGACTTTC
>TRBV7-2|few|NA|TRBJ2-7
CASSLVPDSSYEQYF
TGTGCCAGCAGCTTAGTTCCGGACTCCTCCTACGAGCAGTACTTC
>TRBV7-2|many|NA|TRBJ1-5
CASSPRGGPNQPQHF
TGTGCCAGCAGCCCGCGGGGAGGGCCAAATCAGCCCCAGCATTTT
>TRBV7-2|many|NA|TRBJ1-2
CASSFDQNYGYTF
TGTGCCAGCAGCTTCGACCAAAACTATGGCTACACCTTC
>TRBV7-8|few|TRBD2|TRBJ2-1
CASSQIRGSGGTHSYNEQFF
TGTGCCAGCAGCCAAATCCGGGGTAGCGGGGGGACCCACTCCTACAATGAGCAGTTCTTC
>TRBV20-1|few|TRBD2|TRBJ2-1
CSASRPSGGGYNEQFF
TGCAGTGCTAGCCGGCCTAGCGGGGGAGGATACAATGAGCAGTTCTTC
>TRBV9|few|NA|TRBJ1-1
CACRMGVNTEAFF
TGTGCCTGCCGTATGGGGGTGAACACTGAAGCTTTCTTT
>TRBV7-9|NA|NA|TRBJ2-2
CASSFDWTGELFF
TGTGCCAGCAGCTTCGATTGGACCGGGGAGCTGTTTTTT
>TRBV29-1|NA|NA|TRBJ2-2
CSVLAGELFF
TGCAGCGTCCTAGCCGGGGAGCTGTTTTTT
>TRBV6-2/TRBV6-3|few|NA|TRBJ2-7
CASSYLKGQTHEQYF
TGTGCCAGCAGTTACCTTAAGGGGCAGACCCACGAGCAGTACTTC
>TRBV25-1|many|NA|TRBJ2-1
CASSHGGQFF
TGTGCCAGCAGTCATGGAGGGCAGTTCTTC
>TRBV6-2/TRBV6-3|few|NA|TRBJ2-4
CASSIGQIQYF
TGTGCCAGCAGTATAGGACAGATACAGTACTTC
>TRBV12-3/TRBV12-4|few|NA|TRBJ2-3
CASSLIVSTDTQYF
TGTGCCAGCAGTTTAATTGTGAGCACAGATACGCAGTATTTT
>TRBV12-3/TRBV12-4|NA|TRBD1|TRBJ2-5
CASNQDRVETQYF
TGTGCCAGCAACCAAGACAGGGTGGAGACCCAGTACTTC
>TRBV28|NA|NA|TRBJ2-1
CASSLRGPYNEQFF
TGTGCCAGCAGTTTGCGGGGGCCCTACAATGAGCAGTTCTTC
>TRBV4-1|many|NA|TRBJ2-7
CASSPYPTDNSYEQYF
TGCGCCAGCAGCCCATATCCGACAGATAACTCCTACGAGCAGTACTTC
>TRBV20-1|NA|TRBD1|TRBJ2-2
CSARAFASFTGAGELFF
TGCAGTGCTAGAGCCTTTGCTAGTTTTACAGGGGCCGGGGAGCTGTTTTTT
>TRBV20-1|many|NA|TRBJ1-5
CSARPGGINQPQHF
TGCAGTGCTAGACCCGGGGGCATCAATCAGCCCCAGCATTTT
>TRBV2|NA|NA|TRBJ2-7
CATRPRDQASYEQYF
TGTGCCACCCGCCCTCGTGACCAGGCCTCCTACGAGCAGTACTTC
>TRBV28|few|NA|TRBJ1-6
CASNGRGMISGSPLHF
TGTGCCAGCAATGGTAGGGGGATGATTTCCGGTTCACCCCTCCACTTT
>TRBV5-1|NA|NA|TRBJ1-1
CASSPLQIQDTEAFF
TGCGCCAGCAGCCCCCTGCAAATCCAAGACACTGAAGCTTTCTTT
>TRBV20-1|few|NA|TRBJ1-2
CSAISGYGYTF
TGCAGTGCTATCTCAGGGTATGGCTACACCTTC
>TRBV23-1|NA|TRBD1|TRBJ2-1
CASSQSLDRDPYNEQFF
TGCGCCAGCAGTCAATCGTTGGACAGGGACCCCTACAATGAGCAGTTCTTC
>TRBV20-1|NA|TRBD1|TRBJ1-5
CSARVQRTGRNQPQHF
TGCAGTGCTAGAGTTCAAAGGACAGGGAGGAATCAGCCCCAGCATTTT
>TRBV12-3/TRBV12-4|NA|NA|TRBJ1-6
CASKGSSPLHF
TGTGCCAGCAAAGGGTCTTCACCCCTCCACTTT
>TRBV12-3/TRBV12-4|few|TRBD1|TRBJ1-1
CASSEQGALNTEAFF
TGTGCCAGCAGTGAACAGGGGGCACTGAACACTGAAGCTTTCTTT
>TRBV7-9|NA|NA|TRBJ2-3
CASSLRTARGTDTQYF
TGTGCCAGCAGCTTACGGACAGCTCGGGGGACAGATACGCAGTATTTT
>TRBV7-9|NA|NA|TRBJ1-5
CASSSTGSNQPQHF
TGTGCCAGCAGCTCTACAGGGTCCAATCAGCCCCAGCATTTT
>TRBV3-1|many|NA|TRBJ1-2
CASSMTEGRLRGYTF
TGTGCCAGCAGTATGACGGAGGGCAGGTTGCGTGGCTACACCTTC
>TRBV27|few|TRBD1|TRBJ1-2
CASRLTGDYGYTF
TGTGCCAGCAGGTTGACAGGGGACTATGGCTACACCTTC
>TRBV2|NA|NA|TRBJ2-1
CASLGQEEQFF
TGTGCCAGCCTAGGGCAGGAGGAGCAGTTCTTC
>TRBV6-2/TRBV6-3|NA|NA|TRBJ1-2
CASSYATGRYTF
TGTGCCAGCAGTTACGCAACAGGCCGCTACACCTTC
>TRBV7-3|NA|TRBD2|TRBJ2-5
CASSLGGLAGEQETQYF
TGTGCCAGCAGCTTAGGCGGACTAGCGGGGGAGCAAGAGACCCAGTACTTC
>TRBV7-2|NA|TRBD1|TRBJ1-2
CASSLGGQGNYGYTF
TGTGCCAGCAGCTTAGGGGGACAGGGGAACTATGGCTACACCTTC
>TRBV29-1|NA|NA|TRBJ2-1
CSVGTSYNEQFF
TGCAGCGTAGGGACCTCCTACAATGAGCAGTTCTTC
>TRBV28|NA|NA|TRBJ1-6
CASSFLDRNNSPLHF
TGTGCCAGCAGTTTTTTGGACCGAAATAATTCACCCCTCCACTTT